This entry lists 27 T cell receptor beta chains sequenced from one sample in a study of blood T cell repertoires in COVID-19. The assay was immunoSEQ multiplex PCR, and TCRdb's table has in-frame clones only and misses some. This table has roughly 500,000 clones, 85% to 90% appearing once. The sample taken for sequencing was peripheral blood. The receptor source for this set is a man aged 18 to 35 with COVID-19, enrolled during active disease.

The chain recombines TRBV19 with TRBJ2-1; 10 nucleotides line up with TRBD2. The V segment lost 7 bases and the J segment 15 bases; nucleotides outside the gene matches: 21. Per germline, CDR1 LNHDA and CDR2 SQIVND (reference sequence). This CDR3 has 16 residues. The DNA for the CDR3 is TGTGCCAGTAAATCGGGGGCTAGCGGGGGAGGAGTAGGAGTGTTCTTC. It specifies CASKSGASGGGVGVFF.

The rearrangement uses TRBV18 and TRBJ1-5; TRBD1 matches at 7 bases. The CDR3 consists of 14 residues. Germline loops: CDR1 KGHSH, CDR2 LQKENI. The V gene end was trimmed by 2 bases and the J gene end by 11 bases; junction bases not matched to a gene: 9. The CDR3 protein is CASSPYETGVAQHF. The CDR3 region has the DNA TGTGCCAGCTCACCATATGAAACAGGGGTGGCCCAGCATTTT.

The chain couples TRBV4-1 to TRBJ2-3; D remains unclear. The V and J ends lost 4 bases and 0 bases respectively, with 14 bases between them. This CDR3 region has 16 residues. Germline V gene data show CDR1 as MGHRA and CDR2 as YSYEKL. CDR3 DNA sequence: TGCGCCAGCAGCCCCGGTTTTATCACTAGCACAGATACGCAGTATTTT. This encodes CASSPGFITSTDTQYF.

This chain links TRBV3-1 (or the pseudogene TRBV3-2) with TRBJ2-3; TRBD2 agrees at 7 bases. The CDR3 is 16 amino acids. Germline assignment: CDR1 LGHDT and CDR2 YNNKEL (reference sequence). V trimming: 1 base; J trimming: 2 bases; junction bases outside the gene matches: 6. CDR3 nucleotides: TGTGCCAGCAGCCAAGGACCGGGGGGACCCACAGATACGCAGTATTTT. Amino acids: CASSQGPGGPTDTQYF.

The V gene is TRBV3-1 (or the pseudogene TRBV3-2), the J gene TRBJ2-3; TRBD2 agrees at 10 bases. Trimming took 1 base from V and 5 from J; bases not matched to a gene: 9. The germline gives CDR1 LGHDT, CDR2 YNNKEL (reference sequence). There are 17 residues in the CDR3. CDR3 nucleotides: TGTGCCAGCAGCCAAGGACAGCGGGAGGGTCTGGGAGATACGCAGTATTTT. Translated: CASSQGQREGLGDTQYF.

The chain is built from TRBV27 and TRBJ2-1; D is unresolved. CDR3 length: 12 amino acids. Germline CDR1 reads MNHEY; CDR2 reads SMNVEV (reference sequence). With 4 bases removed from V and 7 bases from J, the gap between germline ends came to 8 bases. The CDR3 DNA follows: TGTGCCAGCAGTTCTACCATGAATGAGCAGTTCTTC. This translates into CASSSTMNEQFF.

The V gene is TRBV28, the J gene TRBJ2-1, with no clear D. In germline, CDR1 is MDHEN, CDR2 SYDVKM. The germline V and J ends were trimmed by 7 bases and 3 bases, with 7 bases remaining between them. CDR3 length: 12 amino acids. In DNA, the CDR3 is TGTGCCAGCACCCCAAACTACAATGAGCAGTTCTTC. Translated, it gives CASTPNYNEQFF.

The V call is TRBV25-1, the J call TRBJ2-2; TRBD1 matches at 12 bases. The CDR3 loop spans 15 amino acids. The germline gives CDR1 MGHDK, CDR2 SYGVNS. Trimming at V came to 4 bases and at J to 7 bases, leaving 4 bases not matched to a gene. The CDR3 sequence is CASSGDRGRVGELFF. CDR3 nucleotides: TGTGCCAGCAGTGGGGACAGGGGGCGGGTCGGGGAGCTGTTTTTT.

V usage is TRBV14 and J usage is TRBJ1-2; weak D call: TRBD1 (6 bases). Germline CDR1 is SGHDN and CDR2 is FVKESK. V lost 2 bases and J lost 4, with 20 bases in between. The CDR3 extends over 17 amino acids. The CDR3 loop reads CASSQNLDSRSSYGYTF. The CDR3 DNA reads TGTGCCAGCAGCCAAAACTTGGACAGCCGTAGCTCCTATGGCTACACCTTC.

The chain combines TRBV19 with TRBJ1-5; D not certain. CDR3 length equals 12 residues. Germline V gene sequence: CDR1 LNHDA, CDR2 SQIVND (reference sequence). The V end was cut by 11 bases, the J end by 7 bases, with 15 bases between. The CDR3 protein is CASKTGVQPQHF. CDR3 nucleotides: TGTGCCTCCAAGACCGGGGTCCAGCCCCAGCATTTT.

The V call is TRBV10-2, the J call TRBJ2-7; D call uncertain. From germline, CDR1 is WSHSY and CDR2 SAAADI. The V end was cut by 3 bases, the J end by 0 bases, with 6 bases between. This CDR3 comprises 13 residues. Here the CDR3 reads CASSDINSYEQYF. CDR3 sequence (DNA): TGCGCCAGCAGTGACATCAACTCCTACGAGCAGTACTTC.

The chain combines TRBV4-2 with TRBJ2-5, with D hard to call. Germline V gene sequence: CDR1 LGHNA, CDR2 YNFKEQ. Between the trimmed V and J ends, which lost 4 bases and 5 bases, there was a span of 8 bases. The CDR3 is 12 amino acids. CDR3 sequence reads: CASSPPGETQYF. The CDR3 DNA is TGTGCCAGCAGCCCCCCCGGGGAGACCCAGTACTTC.

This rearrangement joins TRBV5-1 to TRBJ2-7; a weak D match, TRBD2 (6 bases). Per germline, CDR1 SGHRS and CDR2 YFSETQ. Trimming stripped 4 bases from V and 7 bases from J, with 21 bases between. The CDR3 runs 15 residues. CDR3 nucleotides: TGCGCCAGCAGCACCTACCGGGTCGGGGGACGGGAGCAGTACTTC. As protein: CASSTYRVGGREQYF.

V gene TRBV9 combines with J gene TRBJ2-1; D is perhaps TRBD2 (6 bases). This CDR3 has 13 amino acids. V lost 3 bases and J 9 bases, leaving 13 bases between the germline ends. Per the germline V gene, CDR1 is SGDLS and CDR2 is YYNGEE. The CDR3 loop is CASSEESGFEQFF. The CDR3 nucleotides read TGTGCCAGCAGCGAGGAGAGCGGGTTTGAGCAGTTCTTC.

The CDR3: CASSSRLAGNTGELFF. CDR3 bases: TGTGCCAGCAGCTCCCGACTAGCGGGGAACACCGGGGAGCTGTTTTTT. The genes are TRBV11-2 and TRBJ2-2; 10 nucleotides line up with TRBD2. V shed 4 bases and J 1 base; nucleotides not matched to a gene: 3. The CDR3 spans 16 residues. Germline values: CDR1 SGHAT, CDR2 FQNNGV.

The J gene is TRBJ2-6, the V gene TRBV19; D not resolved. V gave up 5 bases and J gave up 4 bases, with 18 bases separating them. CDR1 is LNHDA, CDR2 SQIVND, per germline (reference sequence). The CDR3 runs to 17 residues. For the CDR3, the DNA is TGTGCCAGTAGTTCCCGACCCATCTCTAGGGGGGCCAACGTCCTGACTTTC. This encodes CASSSRPISRGANVLTF.

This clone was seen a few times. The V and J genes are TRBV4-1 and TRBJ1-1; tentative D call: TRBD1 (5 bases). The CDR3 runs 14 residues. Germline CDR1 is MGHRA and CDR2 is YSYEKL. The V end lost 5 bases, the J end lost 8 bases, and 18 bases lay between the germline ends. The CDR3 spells CASSKGQGSTEAFF. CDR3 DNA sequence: TGCGCCAGCAGCAAAGGGCAGGGTTCTACCGAAGCTTTCTTT.

As DNA, the CDR3 is TGTGCCAGCAGTACCGAGACTAGCGGGAACACCGGGGAGCTGTTTTTT. Protein sequence: CASSTETSGNTGELFF. V usage is TRBV4-2 and J usage is TRBJ2-2; 9 positions agree with TRBD2. This CDR3 has 16 residues. In germline, CDR1 is LGHNA, CDR2 YNFKEQ. The V segment lost 6 bases and the J segment 1 base; nucleotides outside the gene matches: 6.

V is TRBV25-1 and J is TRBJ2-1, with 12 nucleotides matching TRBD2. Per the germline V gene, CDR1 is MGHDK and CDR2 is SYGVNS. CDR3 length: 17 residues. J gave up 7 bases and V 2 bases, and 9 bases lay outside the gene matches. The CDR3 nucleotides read TGTGCCAGCAGTGAAAGTTTGACTAGCGGGAGTGAAAATGAGCAGTTCTTC. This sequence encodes CASSESLTSGSENEQFF.

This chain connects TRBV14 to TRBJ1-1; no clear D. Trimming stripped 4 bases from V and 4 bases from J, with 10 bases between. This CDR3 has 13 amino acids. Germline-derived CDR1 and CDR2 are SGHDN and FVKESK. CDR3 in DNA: TGTGCCAGCAGCCCCACGGAGGGCACTGAAGCTTTCTTT. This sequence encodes CASSPTEGTEAFF.

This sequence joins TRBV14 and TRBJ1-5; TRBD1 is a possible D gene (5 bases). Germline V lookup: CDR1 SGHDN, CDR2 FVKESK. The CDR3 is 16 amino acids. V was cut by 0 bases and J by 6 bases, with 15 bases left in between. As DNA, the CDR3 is TGTGCCAGCAGCCAAGAAATACGGGGGTTAGGTCAGCCCCAGCATTTT. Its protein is CASSQEIRGLGQPQHF.

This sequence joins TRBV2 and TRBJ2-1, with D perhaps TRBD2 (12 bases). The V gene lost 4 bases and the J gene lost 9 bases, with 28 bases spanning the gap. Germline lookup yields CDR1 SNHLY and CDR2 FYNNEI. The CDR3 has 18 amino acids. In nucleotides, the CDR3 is TGTGCCAGCAGTGGGGACAGGGGGGCTAGCGGGAGGGCCAGTGAGCAGTTCTTC. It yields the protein CASSGDRGASGRASEQFF. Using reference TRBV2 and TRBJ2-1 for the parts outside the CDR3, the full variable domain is EPEVTQTPSHQVTQMGQEVILRCVPISNHLYFYWYRQILGQKVEFLVSFYNNEISEKSEIFDDQFSVERPDGSNFTLKIRSTKLEDSAMYFCASSGDRGASGRASEQFFGPGTRLTVL.

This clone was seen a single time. The CDR3 coding sequence is TGTGCCAGCTCACCGGGACTAGCGGAAGCAGATACGCAGTATTTT. Translation gives CASSPGLAEADTQYF. V gene TRBV18 combines with J gene TRBJ2-3, with TRBD2 matching over 11 bases. This CDR3 spans 15 amino acids. V lost 3 bases, J lost 4 bases, and 3 bases stayed unmatched. CDR1 is KGHSH, CDR2 LQKENI, per germline.

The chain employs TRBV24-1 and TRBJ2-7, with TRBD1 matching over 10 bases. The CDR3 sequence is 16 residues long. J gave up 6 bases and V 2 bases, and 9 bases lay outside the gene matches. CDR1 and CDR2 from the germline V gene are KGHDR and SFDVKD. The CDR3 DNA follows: TGTGCCACCAGTGATTCCCGGGACAGGGGTGGTCGCGAGCAGTACTTC. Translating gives CATSDSRDRGGREQYF.

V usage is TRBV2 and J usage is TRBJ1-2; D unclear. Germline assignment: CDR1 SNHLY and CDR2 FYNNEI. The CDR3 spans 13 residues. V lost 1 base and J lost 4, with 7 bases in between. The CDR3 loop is CASSEGQVYGYTF. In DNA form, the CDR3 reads TGTGCCAGCAGTGAAGGCCAGGTCTATGGCTACACCTTC.

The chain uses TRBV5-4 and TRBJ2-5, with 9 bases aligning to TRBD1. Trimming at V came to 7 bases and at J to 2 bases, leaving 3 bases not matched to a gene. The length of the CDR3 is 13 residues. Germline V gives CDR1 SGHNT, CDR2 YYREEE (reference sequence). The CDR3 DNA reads TGTGCCAGCGGAGGGACAGGGCAAGAGACCCAGTACTTC. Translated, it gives CASGGTGQETQYF.

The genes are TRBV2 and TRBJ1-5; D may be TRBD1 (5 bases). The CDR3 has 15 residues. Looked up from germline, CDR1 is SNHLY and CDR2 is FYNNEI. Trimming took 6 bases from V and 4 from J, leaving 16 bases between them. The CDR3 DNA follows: TGTGCCAGCAGGGTTCTCGCGGCAGGGAATCAGCCCCAGCATTTT. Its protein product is CASRVLAAGNQPQHF.